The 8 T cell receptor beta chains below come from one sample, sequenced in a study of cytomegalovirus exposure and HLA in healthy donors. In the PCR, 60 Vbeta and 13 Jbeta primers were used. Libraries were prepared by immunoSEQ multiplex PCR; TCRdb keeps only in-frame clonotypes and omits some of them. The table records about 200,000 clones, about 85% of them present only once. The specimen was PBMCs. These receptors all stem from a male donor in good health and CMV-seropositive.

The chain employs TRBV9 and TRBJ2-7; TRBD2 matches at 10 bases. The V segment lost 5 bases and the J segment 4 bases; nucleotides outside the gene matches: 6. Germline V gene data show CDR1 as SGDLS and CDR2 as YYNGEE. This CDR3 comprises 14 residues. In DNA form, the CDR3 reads TGTGCCAGCAGTGGAGGGACTAGCGCTTACGAGCAGTACTTC. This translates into CASSGGTSAYEQYF.

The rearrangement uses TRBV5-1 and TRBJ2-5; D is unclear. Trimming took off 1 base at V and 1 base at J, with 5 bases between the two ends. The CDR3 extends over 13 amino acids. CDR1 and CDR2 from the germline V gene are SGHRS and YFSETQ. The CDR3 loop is CASSLFSQETQYF. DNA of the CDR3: TGCGCCAGCAGCTTGTTCAGCCAAGAGACCCAGTACTTC.

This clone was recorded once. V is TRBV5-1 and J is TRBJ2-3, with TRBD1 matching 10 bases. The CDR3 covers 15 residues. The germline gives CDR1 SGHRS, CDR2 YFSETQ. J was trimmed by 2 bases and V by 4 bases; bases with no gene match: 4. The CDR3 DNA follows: TGCGCCAGCAGCCCTGGGACAGGGGTCACAGATACGCAGTATTTT. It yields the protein CASSPGTGVTDTQYF.

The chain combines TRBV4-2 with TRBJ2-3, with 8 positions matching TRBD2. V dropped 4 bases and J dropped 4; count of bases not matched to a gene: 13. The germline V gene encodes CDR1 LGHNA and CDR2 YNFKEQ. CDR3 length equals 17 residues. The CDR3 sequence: CASSLTSGRRGADTQYF. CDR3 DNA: TGTGCCAGCAGCCTAACTAGCGGCCGGAGGGGGGCAGATACGCAGTATTTT.

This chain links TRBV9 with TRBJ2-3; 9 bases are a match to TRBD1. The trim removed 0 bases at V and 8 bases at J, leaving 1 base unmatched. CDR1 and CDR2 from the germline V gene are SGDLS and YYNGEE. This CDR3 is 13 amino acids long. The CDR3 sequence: CASSVAGQGTQYF. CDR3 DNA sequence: TGTGCCAGCAGCGTAGCGGGACAGGGTACGCAGTATTTT.

CDR3 bases: TGTGCCAGCAGCATACTTGACGAGCAGTACTTC. Amino acid sequence: CASSILDEQYF. The V call is TRBV28, the J call TRBJ2-7; D not resolved. Trimming shortened V by 6 bases and J by 5 bases, and 8 bases separated the two germline ends. CDR3 length equals 11 residues. From germline, CDR1 is MDHEN and CDR2 SYDVKM.

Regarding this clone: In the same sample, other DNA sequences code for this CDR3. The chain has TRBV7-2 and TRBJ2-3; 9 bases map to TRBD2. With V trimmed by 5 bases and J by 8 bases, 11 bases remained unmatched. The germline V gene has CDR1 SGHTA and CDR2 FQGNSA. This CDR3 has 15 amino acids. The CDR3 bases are TGTGCCAGCAGCCCGAGGAGTGGCGGGGGGGCTACGCAGTATTTT. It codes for CASSPRSGGGATQYF.

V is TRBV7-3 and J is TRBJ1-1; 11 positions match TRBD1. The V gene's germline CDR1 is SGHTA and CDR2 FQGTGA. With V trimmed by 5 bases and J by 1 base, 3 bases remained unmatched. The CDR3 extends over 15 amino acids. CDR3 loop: CASSPGTGGNTEAFF. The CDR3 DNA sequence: TGTGCCAGCAGCCCCGGGACAGGGGGGAACACTGAAGCTTTCTTT.